This TCR beta chain was recovered during a study of T cells in Graves' hyperthyroidism and ophthalmopathy. The CDR3 loop spans 14 amino acids. Germline CDR1 reads SEHNR; CDR2 reads FQNEAQ (reference sequence). Trimming took off 0 bases at V and 7 bases at J, with 12 bases between the two ends. Diagnoses rested on clinical symptoms, serum thyroxine and TRAb, thyroid ultrasound and orbital computed tomography. It was RNA transcripts that yielded the amplified TCR beta CDR3 regions. The HTBI primer set served for first-round RT-PCR of the TCR CDR3. TCRdb fed the multiplex PCR reads into MiXCR, producing one record per CDR3 protein. In the table there are more than 300,000 distinct CDR3 sequences, approximately 15% of which are singletons.

The sample comprised blood. The chain joins TRBV7-9 to TRBJ1-1, with TRBD1 as a possible D gene (6 bases). The receptor's source is a woman aged 60 to 75 with Graves' hyperthyroidism. CDR3 residues: CASSLAGGADEAFF. CDR3 bases: TGTGCCAGCAGCTTAGCAGGGGGTGCAGATGAAGCTTTCTTT.